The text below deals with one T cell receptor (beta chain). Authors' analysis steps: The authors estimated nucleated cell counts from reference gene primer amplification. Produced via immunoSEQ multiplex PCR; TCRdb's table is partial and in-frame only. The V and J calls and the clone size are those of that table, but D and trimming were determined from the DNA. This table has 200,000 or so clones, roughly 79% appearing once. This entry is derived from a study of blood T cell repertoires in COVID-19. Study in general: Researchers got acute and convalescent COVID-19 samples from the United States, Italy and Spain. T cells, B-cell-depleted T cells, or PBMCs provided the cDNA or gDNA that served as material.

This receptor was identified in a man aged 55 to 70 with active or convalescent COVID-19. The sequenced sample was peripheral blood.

The CDR3: CASSLRLWTEAFF. In DNA form, the CDR3 reads TGTGCCAGCAGTTTACGGTTGTGGACTGAAGCTTTCTTT. The V and J genes are TRBV28 and TRBJ1-1; D is unclear. This CDR3 has 13 residues. CDR1 is MDHEN and CDR2 is SYDVKM in the germline V gene. With 2 bases removed from V and 5 bases from J, the gap between germline ends came to 9 bases.